The 5 T cell receptor beta chains reported below all come from one sample, sequenced in a study of T-cell memory formation after mild COVID-19. MiXCR was run by TCRdb on the 5' RACE reads, yielding one entry per CDR3 protein. The sample consists of a few hundred thousand distinct CDR3 sequences, roughly 15% of them appearing once. Source material: PBMCs or a T cell subset sorted from them (not recorded which). The receptors stem from a man between 18 and 35 years old who had mild COVID-19 (a few samples of this study predate the infection). Cell type and time point are not known.

The V and J genes are TRBV9 and TRBJ1-6, with a possible D match to TRBD1 (5 bases). CDR1 is SGDLS and CDR2 is YYNGEE in the germline V gene. V lost 3 bases, J lost 11 bases, and 12 bases lay in between. CDR3 size: 13 residues. The CDR3 bases are TGTGCCAGCAGCGAGGACGAGGGGACACCCCTCCACTTT. It translates to CASSEDEGTPLHF.

This clonotype showed up many times. This chain uses TRBV5-1 with TRBJ2-3; 7 bases align to TRBD1. The CDR3 totals 17 residues. Germline V gene data show CDR1 as SGHRS and CDR2 as YFSETQ. Losses at the gene ends were 1 base for V and 4 bases for J; bases not matched to a gene: 12. For the CDR3, the DNA is TGCGCCAGCAGCTTGACCGGGACAGTCCAGGTCGCAGATACGCAGTATTTT. Amino acids: CASSLTGTVQVADTQYF.

The rearrangement links TRBV4-3 to TRBJ2-3, with 7 bases aligning to TRBD2. V gave up 3 bases and J gave up 4 bases; unmatched junction bases: 10. CDR1 is LGHNA, CDR2 YSLEER, per germline. There are 16 residues in the CDR3. DNA of the CDR3: TGCGCCAGCAGCCAGGCCCGGGGGGTCGGCTCAGATACGCAGTATTTT. Protein sequence: CASSQARGVGSDTQYF.

The genes are TRBV7-2 and TRBJ2-4, with 8 bases matching TRBD2. Germline V CDR1 and CDR2: SGHTA, FQGNSA. With 0 bases clipped from V and 1 base from J, the junction kept 8 bases outside the gene matches. This CDR3 has 18 amino acids. CDR3 DNA sequence: TGTGCCAGCAGCTTAGCGTGGATCGGGAGGGGTGCCAAAAACATTCAGTACTTC. Protein: CASSLAWIGRGAKNIQYF.

There are a few counts of this clonotype. The chain has TRBV12-3 or TRBV12-4 and TRBJ2-3; TRBD2 matches at 7 bases. Germline trimming cut 4 bases from V and 1 base from J; bases unmatched to any gene: 11. The CDR3 totals 17 residues. The CDR3 is CASSWASRAGGTDTQYF. As DNA, the CDR3 is TGTGCCAGCAGTTGGGCTAGCCGGGCGGGGGGCACAGATACGCAGTATTTT.